The clone carrying this T cell receptor beta chain showed up just a few times. TCRdb ran MiXCR on the PCR reads and lists one entry per CDR3 protein. The data contain more than 9,500 distinct CDR3 sequences, approximately 28% of them singletons. This entry belongs to a study of immune characterization of retroperitoneal liposarcoma. Trimming removed 7 bases from V and 1 base from J; junction bases left unmatched: 7. CDR3 length: 18 residues. CDR1 and CDR2 (germline): MRHNA, SNTAGT. Sequenced: tumor tissue. The receptor was isolated from a female donor with retroperitoneal liposarcoma. The chain combines TRBV6-4 with TRBJ2-2; 15 bases map to TRBD2. Here the CDR3 DNA reads TGTGCCAGCAAGAGGACTAGCGGGAGGGCGTTGAACACCGGGGAGCTGTTTTTT. Its protein is CASKRTSGRALNTGELFF.